One and the same sample provided the 3 T cell receptor beta chains below, sequenced in a study of cytomegalovirus exposure and HLA in healthy donors. The study ran its PCR with 60 Vbeta and 13 Jbeta primers. Only in-frame clones appear in the TCRdb table, and some are missing; sequencing was by immunoSEQ multiplex PCR. Of about 170,000 clones listed, approximately 80% were seen once; the top ten hold 1.2%. Material for sequencing was PBMCs. All receptors derive from a boy aged 2 to 10 in good health and CMV-seronegative.

The V call is TRBV30, the J call TRBJ2-1; D is unclear. The germline V and J ends were trimmed by 0 bases and 6 bases, with 9 bases remaining between them. Germline-derived CDR1 and CDR2 are GTSNPN and SVGIG (reference sequence). The CDR3 spans 13 residues. The chain's CDR3 is CAWSVSPGNEQFF. In DNA, the CDR3 is TGTGCCTGGAGTGTATCTCCGGGCAATGAGCAGTTCTTC.

This chain links TRBV4-3 with TRBJ2-3, with D perhaps TRBD2 (6 bases). In germline, CDR1 is LGHNA, CDR2 YSLEER. The CDR3 is made up of 17 amino acids. V dropped 0 bases and J dropped 3 bases, with 16 bases sitting between them. Here the CDR3 reads CASSQDWGDPSTDTQYF. CDR3 DNA sequence: TGCGCCAGCAGCCAAGATTGGGGGGACCCTTCTACAGATACGCAGTATTTT.

The chain recombines TRBV2 with TRBJ2-5; TRBD2 matches at 7 bases. The CDR3 extends over 14 amino acids. V lost 6 bases, J lost 4 bases, and 8 bases stayed unmatched. Germline CDR1 reads SNHLY; CDR2 reads FYNNEI. The CDR3 loop reads CASSRAGFGETQYF. CDR3 coding DNA: TGTGCCAGCAGCCGAGCGGGGTTCGGAGAGACCCAGTACTTC.